This T cell receptor (beta chain) appears in the sequencing data of a study of blood T cell repertoires in COVID-19. Study details: Specimens from acute and convalescent COVID-19 originated in the United States, Italy and Spain. Nucleic acid was either cDNA or gDNA, and it came from T cells, B-cell-depleted T cells, or PBMCs.

The CDR3 runs 16 residues. Germline V gene sequence: CDR1 KGHSH, CDR2 LQKENI. V was pared by 2 bases and J by 6 bases, with 18 bases between. Repertoires were generated with immunoSEQ multiplex PCR, while TCRdb's copy carries only in-frame clones and drops some. This sample has about 210,000 clones; 86% occur once, and the top ten carry approximately 5%. The V and J genes are TRBV18 and TRBJ2-3, with TRBD1 as a possible D gene (5 bases). This TCR was recovered from a man between 40 and 49 years old with acute COVID-19. The sequenced sample consisted of PBMCs or T cells enriched from blood (not recorded which). CDR3 DNA sequence: TGTGCCAGCTCACCAAGAAGGCTGCAGGGCGACGATACGCAGTATTTT. Its translation: CASSPRRLQGDDTQYF.